This T cell receptor beta chain is from a study of T cell repertoires in cytomegalovirus infection. On the study more broadly: Carrying CMV and the relevant HLA type showed in public TCR beta signatures.

General study findings and limits: Across the ex vivo response, the dominant clonotypes were HLA-C-restricted CMV-specific TCR beta clonotypes.

The junction had 10 bases not matched to a gene; V was cut back by 1 base and J by 7 bases. Germline-derived CDR1 and CDR2 are SGHTA and FQGTGA. This CDR3 has 16 residues. TCRdb re-called the reads through MiXCR, storing one row per CDR3 protein. This repertoire shows 450,000 to 550,000 distinct CDR3 sequences, 15% to 20% found once; its top ten account for 20% to 30%. Many counts were recorded for this clonotype. No antigen is known for it. The chain joins TRBV7-3 to TRBJ1-3; 7 positions agree with TRBD1. The origin of this receptor is a human donor in good health (CMV status not recorded). Some clones in this sample may be carry-over from other donors' samples. Input material: CD8+ T cells from PBMCs. For the CDR3, the DNA is TGTGCCAGCAGCTTAAAACCGACAGGGCAGGGGAACACCATATATTTT. Protein sequence: CASSLKPTGQGNTIYF.